This T cell receptor beta chain derives from a study of T-cell reconstitution after alpha-beta-depleted transplantation in children. Unique molecular identifiers were used to barcode this TCRbeta library. TCRdb re-called the PCR reads with MiXCR, one entry per CDR3 protein. In the table there are about 280,000 distinct CDR3 sequences, roughly 12% of which are singletons. CDR1 MNHEY and CDR2 SMNVEV come from the germline V gene (reference sequence). The CDR3 consists of 14 residues. The V and J ends lost 9 bases and 2 bases respectively, with 14 bases between them. This clonotype was observed many times.

This clonotype was sampled from a male patient under 10 years old who had a stem cell transplant for chronic granulomatous disease, so the T cells may come from the graft donor. Sequencing used peripheral blood, obtained 180 days after TCRalphabeta/CD19-depleted stem cell transplant. This sequence joins TRBV27 and TRBJ2-1, with D tentatively TRBD2 (6 bases). CDR3 residues: CASKGLTAYNEQFF. CDR3 sequence (DNA): TGTGCCAGTAAGGGACTCACCGCCTACAATGAGCAGTTCTTC.